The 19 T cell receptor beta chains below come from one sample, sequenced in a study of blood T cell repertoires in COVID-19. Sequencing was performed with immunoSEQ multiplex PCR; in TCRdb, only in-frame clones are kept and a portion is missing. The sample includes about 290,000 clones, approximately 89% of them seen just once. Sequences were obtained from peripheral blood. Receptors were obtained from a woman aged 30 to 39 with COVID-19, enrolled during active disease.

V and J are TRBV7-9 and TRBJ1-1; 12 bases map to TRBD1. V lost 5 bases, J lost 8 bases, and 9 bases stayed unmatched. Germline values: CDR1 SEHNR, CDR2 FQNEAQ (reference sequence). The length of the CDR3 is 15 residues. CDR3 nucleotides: TGTGCCAGCAGCCCCTCCGGGACAGGGGGCATGGAAGCTTTCTTT. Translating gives CASSPSGTGGMEAFF.

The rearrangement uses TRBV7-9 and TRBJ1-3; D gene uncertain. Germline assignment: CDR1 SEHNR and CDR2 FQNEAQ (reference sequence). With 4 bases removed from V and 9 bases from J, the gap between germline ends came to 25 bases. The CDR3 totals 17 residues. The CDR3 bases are TGTGCCAGCAGCTGGGTACAAACCGGGTCAACCCCAACCACCATATATTTT. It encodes CASSWVQTGSTPTTIYF.

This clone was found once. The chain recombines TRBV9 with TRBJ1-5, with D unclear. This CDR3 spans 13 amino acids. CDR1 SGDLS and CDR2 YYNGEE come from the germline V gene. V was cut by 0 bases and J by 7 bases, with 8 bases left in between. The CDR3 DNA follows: TGTGCCAGCAGCGTAGGACCGGGGCAGCCCCAGCATTTT. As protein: CASSVGPGQPQHF.

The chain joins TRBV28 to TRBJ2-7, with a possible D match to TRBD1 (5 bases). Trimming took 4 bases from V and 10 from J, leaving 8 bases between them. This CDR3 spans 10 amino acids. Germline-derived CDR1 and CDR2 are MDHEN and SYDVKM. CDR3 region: CASSSQGQYF. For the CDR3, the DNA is TGTGCCAGCAGTTCGCAGGGACAGTACTTC.

The CDR3 DNA reads as TGTGCCAGCAGCACGCGGGGGGGCTCATACAATGAGCAGTTCTTC. Residues: CASSTRGGSYNEQFF. The V gene is TRBV7-9, the J gene TRBJ2-1; 9 nucleotides line up with TRBD2. V shed 5 bases and J 4 bases; nucleotides not matched to a gene: 6. Germline CDR1 is SEHNR and CDR2 is FQNEAQ (reference sequence). The CDR3 consists of 15 residues.

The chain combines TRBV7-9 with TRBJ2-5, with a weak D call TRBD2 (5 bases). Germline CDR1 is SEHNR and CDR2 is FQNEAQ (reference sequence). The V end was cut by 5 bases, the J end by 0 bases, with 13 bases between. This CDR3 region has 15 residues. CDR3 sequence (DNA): TGTGCCAGCAGCCCCTCGAGCGGATACCAAGAGACCCAGTACTTC. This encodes CASSPSSGYQETQYF. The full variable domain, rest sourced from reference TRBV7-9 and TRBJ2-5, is DTGVSQNPRHKITKRGQNVTFRCDPISEHNRLYWYRQTLGQGPEFLTYFQNEAQLEKSRLLSDRFSAERPKGSFSTLEIQRTEQGDSAMYLCASSPSSGYQETQYFGPGTRLLVL.

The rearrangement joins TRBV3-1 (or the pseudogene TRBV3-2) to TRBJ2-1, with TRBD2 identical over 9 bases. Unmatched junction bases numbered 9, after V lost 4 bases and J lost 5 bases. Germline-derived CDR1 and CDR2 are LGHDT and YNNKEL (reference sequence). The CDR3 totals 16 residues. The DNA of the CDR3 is TGTGCCAGCAGCCGGAGAGGGACTAGCATTAACAATGAGCAGTTCTTC. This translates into CASSRRGTSINNEQFF.

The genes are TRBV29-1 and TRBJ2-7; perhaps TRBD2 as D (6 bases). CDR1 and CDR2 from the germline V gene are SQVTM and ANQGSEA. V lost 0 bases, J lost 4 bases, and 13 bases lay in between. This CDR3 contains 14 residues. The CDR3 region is CSVEEEAGKYEQYF. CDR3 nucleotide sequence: TGCAGCGTTGAAGAGGAGGCGGGGAAATACGAGCAGTACTTC.

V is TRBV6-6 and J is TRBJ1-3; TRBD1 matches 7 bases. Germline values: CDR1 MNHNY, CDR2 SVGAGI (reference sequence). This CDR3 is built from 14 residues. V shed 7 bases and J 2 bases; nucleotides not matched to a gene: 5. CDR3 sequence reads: CASTYQGAGNTIYF. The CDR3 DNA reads TGTGCCAGCACCTACCAGGGGGCTGGAAACACCATATATTTT.

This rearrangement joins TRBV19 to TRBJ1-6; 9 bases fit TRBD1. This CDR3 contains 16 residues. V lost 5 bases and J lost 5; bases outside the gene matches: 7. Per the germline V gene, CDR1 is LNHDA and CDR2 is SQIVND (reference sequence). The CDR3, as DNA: TGTGCCAGTAGTTCCTACCGGGACAGGGATAATTCACCCCTCCACTTT. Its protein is CASSSYRDRDNSPLHF.

Here the CDR3 reads CASSAAGGPTDTQYF. CDR3 in DNA: TGTGCCAGCAGTGCAGCGGGGGGGCCAACAGATACGCAGTATTTT. The chain employs TRBV2 and TRBJ2-3, with 10 bases lining up with TRBD2. The J segment lost 3 bases and the V segment lost 4 bases, leaving 4 bases of the junction unmatched. Germline CDR1 is SNHLY and CDR2 is FYNNEI. CDR3 size: 15 residues.

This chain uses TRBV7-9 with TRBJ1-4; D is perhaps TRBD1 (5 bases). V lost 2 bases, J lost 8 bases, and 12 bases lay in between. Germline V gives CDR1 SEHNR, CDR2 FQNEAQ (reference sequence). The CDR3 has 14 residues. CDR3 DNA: TGTGCCAGCAGCTTACTCGCAGGGTCGGAAAAACTGTTTTTT. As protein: CASSLLAGSEKLFF.

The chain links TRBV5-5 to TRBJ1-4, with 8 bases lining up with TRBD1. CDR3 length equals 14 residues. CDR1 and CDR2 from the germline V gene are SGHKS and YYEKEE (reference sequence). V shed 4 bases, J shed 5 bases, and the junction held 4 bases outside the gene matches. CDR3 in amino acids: CASSLRDRNEKLFF. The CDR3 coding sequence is TGTGCCAGCAGCCTCCGGGACAGGAATGAAAAACTGTTTTTT.

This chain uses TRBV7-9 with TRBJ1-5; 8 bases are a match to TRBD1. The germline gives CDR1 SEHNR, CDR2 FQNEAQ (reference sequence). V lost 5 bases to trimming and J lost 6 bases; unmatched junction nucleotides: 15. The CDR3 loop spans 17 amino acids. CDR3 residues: CASSAQTGAVWSQPQHF. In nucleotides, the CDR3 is TGTGCCAGCAGCGCGCAGACAGGGGCGGTTTGGAGTCAGCCCCAGCATTTT. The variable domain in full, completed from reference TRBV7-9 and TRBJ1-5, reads DTGVSQNPRHKITKRGQNVTFRCDPISEHNRLYWYRQTLGQGPEFLTYFQNEAQLEKSRLLSDRFSAERPKGSFSTLEIQRTEQGDSAMYLCASSAQTGAVWSQPQHFGDGTRLSIL.

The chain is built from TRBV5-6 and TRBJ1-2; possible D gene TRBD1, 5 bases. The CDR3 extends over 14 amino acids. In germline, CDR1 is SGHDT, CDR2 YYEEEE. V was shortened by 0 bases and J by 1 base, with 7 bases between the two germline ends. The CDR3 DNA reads TGTGCCAGCAGCTTGGGACAGATTAACTATGGCTACACCTTC. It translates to CASSLGQINYGYTF.

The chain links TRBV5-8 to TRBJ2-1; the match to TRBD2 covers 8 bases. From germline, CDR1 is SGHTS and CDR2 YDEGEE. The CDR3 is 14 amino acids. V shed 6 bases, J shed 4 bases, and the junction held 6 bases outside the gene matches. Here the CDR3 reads CASTRGGFYNEQFF. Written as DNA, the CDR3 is TGTGCCAGCACCCGGGGGGGATTTTACAATGAGCAGTTCTTC.

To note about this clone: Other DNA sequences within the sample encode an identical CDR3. The CDR3 DNA reads as TGTGCCAGTAGTATCGGGTCACTCTACGAGCAGTACTTC. The encoded protein is CASSIGSLYEQYF. The rearrangement uses TRBV19 and TRBJ2-7; D is ambiguous. CDR3 length: 13 amino acids. V lost 3 bases to trimming and J lost 3 bases, with 9 bases between them. Germline CDR1 reads LNHDA; CDR2 reads SQIVND (reference sequence).

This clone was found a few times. The CDR3 loop reads CASGFRASGGTGYTF. The CDR3 nucleotides read TGTGCTAGTGGTTTCCGGGCCTCGGGGGGTACGGGCTACACCTTC. This sequence joins TRBV12-5 and TRBJ1-2, with a possible D match to TRBD1 (5 bases). The V end was cut by 3 bases, the J end by 8 bases, with 19 bases between. The CDR3 runs 15 residues. CDR1 LGHNT and CDR2 FRNRAP come from the germline V gene.

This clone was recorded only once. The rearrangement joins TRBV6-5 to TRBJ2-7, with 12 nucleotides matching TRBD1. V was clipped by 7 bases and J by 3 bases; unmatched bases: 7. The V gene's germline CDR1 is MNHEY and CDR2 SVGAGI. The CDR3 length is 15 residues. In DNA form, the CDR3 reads TGTGCCAGCACCTTTGGGACAGGGGGCTTCTACGAGCAGTACTTC. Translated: CASTFGTGGFYEQYF.